This TCR beta chain was captured by sequencing in a study of metastatic and nonmetastatic thyroid tumors. Study in general: Malignant and benign thyroid patients had repertoires compared in peripheral blood and tumor or nodule tissue.

How the authors handled the data: For papillary thyroid cancer, a distant-metastasis classifier was constructed from CDR3 differences observed across clinicopathological groups. From the PCR reads, TCRdb re-called clones with MiXCR. TCRdb's processing, not the study's, gives the V and J calls here. The sample lists approximately 41,000 clones; 20% to 30% were seen once. This CDR3 comprises 16 residues. V shed 5 bases and J shed 3 bases, with 23 bases lying between them. Germline V gene lookup returns CDR1 DFQATT and CDR2 SNEGSKA (reference sequence). No patient received treatment before thyroid surgery. There are many counts of this clone.

The sequence was collected from a female donor with papillary thyroid cancer or a benign thyroid nodule (not recorded which). Some clones in this sample may be carry-over from other donors' samples. The sequencing input was tumor tissue. V and J are TRBV20-1 and TRBJ2-7; D may be TRBD2 (5 bases). In DNA, the CDR3 is TGCAGTGCTCCCCATCATCGAGAGGGTCCAGGCTACGAGCAGTACTTC. This encodes CSAPHHREGPGYEQYF.